Following are 9 T cell receptor beta chains from one sample sequenced in a study of shared clonotypes between healthy human individuals. The assay was immunoSEQ multiplex PCR, and TCRdb's table has in-frame clones only and misses some. The sample includes 730,000 or so clones, about 78% of them seen just once. Sequenced input: memory CD4+ T cells sorted from blood. Noted subset: CD45RA-negative fraction. The receptors were gathered from a woman aged 25 to 39 in good health.

The chain combines TRBV28 with TRBJ1-5; a weak D match, TRBD1 (5 bases). V dropped 4 bases and J dropped 6 bases, with 19 bases sitting between them. The CDR3 is made up of 16 amino acids. CDR1 is MDHEN, CDR2 SYDVKM, per germline. CDR3 in amino acids: CASSSPTDFFVQPQHF. Written as DNA, the CDR3 is TGTGCCAGCAGTTCCCCGACAGACTTCTTTGTTCAGCCCCAGCATTTT.

The V gene is TRBV28, the J gene TRBJ2-7; 12 positions match TRBD2. Germline V CDR1 and CDR2: MDHEN, SYDVKM. V lost 6 bases and J lost 6; bases outside the gene matches: 12. The CDR3 length is 16 residues. CDR3 residues: CASSPVGLAGIGEQYF. The CDR3 DNA sequence: TGTGCCAGCAGCCCCGTAGGACTAGCGGGGATCGGCGAGCAGTACTTC. Together with reference TRBV28 and TRBJ2-7, the CDR3 gives the full variable domain: DVKVTQSSRYLVKRTGEKVFLECVQDMDHENMFWYRQDPGLGLRLIYFSYDVKMKEKGDIPEGYSVSREKKERFSLILESASTNQTSMYLCASSPVGLAGIGEQYFGPGTRLTVT.

The V gene is TRBV2, the J gene TRBJ2-3, with D hard to call. From germline, CDR1 is SNHLY and CDR2 FYNNEI. With 4 bases removed from V and 0 bases from J, the gap between germline ends came to 8 bases. The CDR3 sequence is 14 residues long. The CDR3 loop reads CASSVSTSTDTQYF. CDR3 sequence (DNA): TGTGCCAGCAGTGTATCGACTAGCACAGATACGCAGTATTTT. Full variable domain (missing parts from reference TRBV2 and TRBJ2-3): EPEVTQTPSHQVTQMGQEVILRCVPISNHLYFYWYRQILGQKVEFLVSFYNNEISEKSEIFDDQFSVERPDGSNFTLKIRSTKLEDSAMYFCASSVSTSTDTQYFGPGTRLTVL.

The chain is built from TRBV7-9 and TRBJ1-3; no reliable D call. Trimming pared 8 bases from V and 3 bases from J, leaving 5 bases between. The V gene's germline CDR1 is SEHNR and CDR2 FQNEAQ (reference sequence). The CDR3 length is 11 residues. In DNA form, the CDR3 reads TGTGCCAGCCTCGGTGGAAACACCATATATTTT. The encoded protein is CASLGGNTIYF.

Regarding this clone: This sample includes further DNA sequences coding for the same CDR3. The DNA of the CDR3 is TGCGCCAGCAGCTCGGGCACGTCTGGAAACACCATATATTTT. Translated, it gives CASSSGTSGNTIYF. V usage is TRBV5-1 and J usage is TRBJ1-3; D is unresolved. This CDR3 is 14 amino acids long. Germline CDR1 reads SGHRS; CDR2 reads YFSETQ. Trimming removed 3 bases at V and 1 base at J, with 8 bases between.

This clone was observed a few times. The chain's CDR3 is CSVILAGLETQYF. CDR3 sequence (DNA): TGCAGCGTTATACTAGCGGGGCTGGAGACCCAGTACTTC. J is TRBJ2-5 and V is TRBV29-1; 10 bases are a match to TRBD2. V shed 5 bases and J 5 bases; nucleotides not matched to a gene: 5. The CDR3 extends over 13 amino acids. Germline V CDR1 and CDR2: SQVTM, ANQGSEA.

The gene calls are TRBV18 and TRBJ2-1; 7 bases map to TRBD2. Germline CDR1 is KGHSH and CDR2 is LQKENI. V gave up 2 bases and J gave up 7 bases; unmatched junction bases: 11. The CDR3 is made up of 16 amino acids. The CDR3 sequence: CASSPAWGRARNEQFF. For the CDR3, the DNA is TGTGCCAGCTCACCAGCTTGGGGGAGGGCCAGGAATGAGCAGTTCTTC.

This clone was seen more than once but under ten times. The chain combines TRBV30 with TRBJ1-2; TRBD1 matches at 9 bases. The CDR3 runs 15 residues. Unmatched junction bases numbered 13, after V lost 4 bases and J lost 7 bases. CDR1 is GTSNPN and CDR2 is SVGIG in the germline V gene (reference sequence). CDR3 DNA sequence: TGTGCCTGGACTCTCAGGACAGGGGTTATGGGTGGCTACACCTTC. It translates to CAWTLRTGVMGGYTF.

V usage is TRBV6-6 and J usage is TRBJ2-7; the D gene could be TRBD1 or TRBD2 (5 bases each). This CDR3 is built from 13 residues. Trimming left V 6 bases short and J 3 bases short, with 12 bases between. The V gene's germline CDR1 is MNHNY and CDR2 SVGAGI (reference sequence). The DNA of the CDR3 is TGTGCCAGCAGGGACCGGGACGTCTACGAGCAGTACTTC. Translating gives CASRDRDVYEQYF.